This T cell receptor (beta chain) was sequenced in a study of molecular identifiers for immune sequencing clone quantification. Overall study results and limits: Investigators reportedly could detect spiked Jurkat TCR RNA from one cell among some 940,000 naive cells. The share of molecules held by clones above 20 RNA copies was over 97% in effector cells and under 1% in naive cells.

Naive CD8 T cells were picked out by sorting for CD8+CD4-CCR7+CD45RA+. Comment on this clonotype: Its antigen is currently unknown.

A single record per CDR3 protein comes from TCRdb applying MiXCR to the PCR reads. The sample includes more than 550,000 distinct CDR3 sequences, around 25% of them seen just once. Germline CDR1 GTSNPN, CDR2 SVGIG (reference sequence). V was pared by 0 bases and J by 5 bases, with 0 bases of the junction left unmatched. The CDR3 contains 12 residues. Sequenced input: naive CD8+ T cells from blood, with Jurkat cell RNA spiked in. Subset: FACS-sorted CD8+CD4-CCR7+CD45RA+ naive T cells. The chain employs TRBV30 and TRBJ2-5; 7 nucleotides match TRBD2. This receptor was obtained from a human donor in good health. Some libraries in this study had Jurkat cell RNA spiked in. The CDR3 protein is CAWSVLAETQYF. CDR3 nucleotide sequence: TGTGCCTGGAGTGTACTAGCGGAGACCCAGTACTTC.